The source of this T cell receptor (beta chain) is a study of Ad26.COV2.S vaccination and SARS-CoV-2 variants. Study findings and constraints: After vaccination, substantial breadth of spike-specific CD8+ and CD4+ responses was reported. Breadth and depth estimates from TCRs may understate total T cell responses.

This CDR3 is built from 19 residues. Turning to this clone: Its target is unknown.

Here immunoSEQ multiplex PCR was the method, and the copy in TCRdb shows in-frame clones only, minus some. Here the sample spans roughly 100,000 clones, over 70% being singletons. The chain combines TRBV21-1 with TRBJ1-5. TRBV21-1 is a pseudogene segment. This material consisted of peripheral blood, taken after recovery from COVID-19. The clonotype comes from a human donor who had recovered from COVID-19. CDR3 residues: CASSTCDVEGCCFDQPQHF. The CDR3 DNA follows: TGTGCCAGCAGCACTTGTGATGTTGAAGGGTGCTGTTTTGATCAGCCCCAGCATTTT.